The entry below describes one T cell receptor (beta chain). The target of this receptor is not known. One base away there is no much larger clone; base qualities are not given. The sample is drawn from a study of blood T cell repertoires in COVID-19 (TCRdb year 2020). With regard to the full study: The collaborator samples originated in the United States, Italy and Spain and spanned the acute and convalescent phases of COVID-19. The samples were drawn from two sources: the first 160 participants of the ongoing ImmuneRACE study, and about 1,300 subjects contributed by 6 global collaborators. Sample metadata almost always included a de-identified subject ID, COVID-19 status, age in years and sex. Where available, HLA class I and class II types were taken from metadata supplied by the sample provider and were not determined by assay-based typing. A freely available public database, intended as a resource for researchers studying the immune response to SARS-CoV-2, is where the repertoires were released. The prospective study material was composed of cDNA or gDNA derived from T cells, B-cell-depleted T cells, or PBMCs. Subjects who had been exposed to COVID-19, were actively infected with it, or had recovered from it provided the deeply sampled blood TCRbeta repertoires that made up the dataset. General findings and caveats noted by the study authors: The amount of clinical and demographic metadata varied by source and participant and was provided uncurated.

Reading the germline V gene gives CDR1 WSHSY and CDR2 SAAADI. V has 2 bases trimmed and J has 5 bases trimmed; junction bases matching no gene number 3. Reading from cysteine to phenylalanine, the CDR3 counts 14 amino acids. Just CDR3 DNA is preserved here, 42 bases in frame from base 1. TCRbeta CDR3 regions were amplified from genomic DNA by means of the immunoSEQ Assay, a bias-controlled multiplex PCR. Processing in the source paper ran as follows. Within the assay, amplification of reference gene primers was used to estimate how many nucleated cells each sample contained. To quantify the absolute abundance of each unique TCRbeta CDR3 rearrangement, sequence reads were collapsed and filtered. Productive Simpson clonality was computed per sample as the square root of Simpson's diversity index over productive rearrangements. TCRdb stores this immuneACCESS table with in-frame sequences only. Part of the clones is absent; in the studies checked, under half of the shortfall reflects unresolved V genes, and no reason is known for the rest. That table furnishes V, J and clone size, whereas the DNA furnished D and trimming. The sample table holds around 150,000 clones, of which 80% to 90% were seen once. The top ten hold around 3.3% of the sample.

Each collaborating institution followed its own protocols to collect whole blood in K2EDTA tubes. For TCRbeta analysis, collaborators shipped samples as frozen whole blood, isolated PBMCs, or DNA extracted from either of those sample types. The receptor comes from a man in his 70s with acute or convalescent COVID-19. Material: peripheral blood. The receptor chain draws on TRBV10-2 and TRBJ1-2; TRBD1 fits 9 bases in the junction. The CDR3 region reads CASSEGTGMYGYTF. The nucleotides read TGCGCCAGCAGTGAGGGGACAGGGATGTATGGCTACACCTTC.